This TCR beta chain was profiled in a study of cytomegalovirus exposure and HLA in healthy donors. Overall study results and limits: CMV antigen specificity of a few CMV-associated chains was confirmed in vitro. A further, later analysis showed that HLA-associated TCR beta chains (compared with equally common others) were more clonally expanded.

The PCR made use of 60 Vbeta and 13 Jbeta primers. Using immunoSEQ multiplex PCR, the repertoire was profiled, and TCRdb retains in-frame clones only, with some absent. The sample holds around 150,000 clones, about 74% seen once. Germline lookup yields CDR1 MGHRA and CDR2 YSYEKL. Trimming cost V 1 base and J 3 bases, with 12 bases left between them. The CDR3 length is 15 residues. Remarks on this clone: Its antigen is unknown.

What was sequenced was PBMCs. This receptor was identified in a woman in her thirties or forties in good health and CMV-seronegative. The chain employs TRBV4-1 and TRBJ1-1, with D maybe TRBD1 (5 bases). In DNA form, the CDR3 reads TGCGCCAGCAGCCAAGCGCCGGACACCGACACTGAAGCTTTCTTT. This encodes CASSQAPDTDTEAFF.